The 19 T cell receptor beta chains in this list originate from one sample, sequenced in a study of T cells in Graves' hyperthyroidism and ophthalmopathy. The source material, RNA transcripts, was used to amplify TCR beta CDR3 regions. During a first-round RT-PCR of the TCR CDR3, the HTBI primer set was used. TCRdb re-derived calls from the multiplex PCR reads in MiXCR, one entry per CDR3 protein. The table lists 250,000 or so distinct CDR3 sequences, approximately 14% of them singletons. The sequencing input was blood. The receptors shown here come from a woman aged 45-65 years with Graves' hyperthyroidism that later progressed to Graves' ophthalmopathy.

This sequence joins TRBV5-1 and TRBJ1-1; the match to TRBD1 covers 9 bases. V trimming: 4 bases; J trimming: 4 bases; junction bases outside the gene matches: 8. Per germline, CDR1 SGHRS and CDR2 YFSETQ. This CDR3 is built from 15 residues. The DNA of the CDR3 is TGCGCCAGCAGCCCGGGACAGGGAGATGGCACTGAAGCTTTCTTT. This translates into CASSPGQGDGTEAFF.

V and J are TRBV9 and TRBJ1-2, with TRBD1 as a possible D gene (6 bases). Germline CDR1 reads SGDLS; CDR2 reads YYNGEE. The CDR3 length is 16 residues. The V and J ends lost 7 bases and 4 bases respectively, with 23 bases between them. CDR3 region: CASLGARSPKGYGYTF. DNA of the CDR3: TGTGCCAGCCTGGGGGCCAGATCGCCGAAGGGCTATGGCTACACCTTC.

This clonotype appeared once. This chain uses TRBV6-2 or TRBV6-3 with TRBJ2-7; TRBD1 agrees at 9 bases. Germline CDR1 is MNHEY and CDR2 is SVGEGT. The trim removed 2 bases at V and 5 bases at J, leaving 7 bases unmatched. This CDR3 has 15 amino acids. This CDR3 reads CASSYVTGGGDEQYF. DNA for the CDR3: TGTGCCAGCAGTTACGTAACAGGGGGCGGCGACGAGCAGTACTTC.

The table lists this clonotype with many counts. The J gene is TRBJ2-5, the V gene TRBV11-3, with TRBD1 matching 8 bases. The length of the CDR3 is 13 residues. Germline-derived CDR1 and CDR2 are SGHNT and YENEEA. The junction had 4 bases not matched to a gene; V was cut back by 4 bases and J by 6 bases. For the CDR3, the DNA is TGTGCCAGCAGCTACAGGGGGGACAAGACCCAGTACTTC. Translation gives CASSYRGDKTQYF.

This clonotype was counted at least ten times. The chain links TRBV7-3 to TRBJ2-2; a weak D match, TRBD1 (6 bases). CDR3 length equals 16 residues. CDR1 is SGHTA, CDR2 FQGTGA, per germline. V lost 4 bases and J 6 bases, leaving 18 bases between the germline ends. The CDR3 coding sequence is TGTGCCAGCAGCTCTCACGACAGGTGGAATTCCGGGGAGCTGTTTTTT. Translated: CASSSHDRWNSGELFF. Together with reference TRBV7-3 and TRBJ2-2, the CDR3 gives the full variable domain: GAGVSQTPSNKVTEKGKYVELRCDPISGHTALYWYRQSLGQGPEFLIYFQGTGAADDSGLPNDRFFAVRPEGSVSTLKIQRTERGDSAVYLCASSSHDRWNSGELFFGEGSRLTVL.

This clonotype was found a few times. This chain connects TRBV9 to TRBJ1-2; no firm D call. The CDR3 spans 15 residues. Trimming removed 0 bases at V and 3 bases at J, with 12 bases between. The V gene's germline CDR1 is SGDLS and CDR2 YYNGEE. CDR3 region: CASSVGTETHYGYTF. The CDR3 nucleotides read TGTGCCAGCAGCGTAGGAACAGAAACACACTATGGCTACACCTTC.

With respect to this clonotype: The junction shows a germline mismatch at one end, possibly a read error. The rearrangement uses TRBV2 and TRBJ2-5, with TRBD2 matching 11 bases. Germline CDR1 is SNHLY and CDR2 is FYNNEI. This CDR3 has 16 amino acids. Here the CDR3 DNA reads TGTGCCGGCAGTGAGGGACTAGCGGACAGGACAGAGACCCAGTACTTC. Protein product: CAGSEGLADRTETQYF.

In this sample, this clonotype turned up many times. This chain uses TRBV29-1 with TRBJ1-1; D ambiguous. Germline V gene data show CDR1 as SQVTM and CDR2 as ANQGSEA. Trimming removed 4 bases from V and 1 base from J, with 7 bases in between. The CDR3 is made up of 12 amino acids. In nucleotides, the CDR3 is TGCAGCGTTGTTGTTTGGAACACTGAAGCTTTCTTT. Protein product: CSVVVWNTEAFF.

This clonotype was observed at least ten times. The chain has TRBV7-3 and TRBJ2-5; D is undetermined. Trimming stripped 1 base from V and 1 base from J, with 4 bases between. CDR1 SGHTA and CDR2 FQGTGA come from the germline V gene. This CDR3 comprises 13 residues. The CDR3: CASSLRPQETQYF. CDR3 bases: TGTGCCAGCAGCTTAAGGCCCCAAGAGACCCAGTACTTC. Drawing the rest from reference TRBV7-3 and TRBJ2-5, the complete variable domain is GAGVSQTPSNKVTEKGKYVELRCDPISGHTALYWYRQSLGQGPEFLIYFQGTGAADDSGLPNDRFFAVRPEGSVSTLKIQRTERGDSAVYLCASSLRPQETQYFGPGTRLLVL.

This clonotype was seen repeatedly, ten times or more. V gene TRBV6-1 combines with J gene TRBJ2-3; 9 bases line up with TRBD1. The V gene end was trimmed by 2 bases and the J gene end by 0 bases; junction bases not matched to a gene: 9. The CDR3 is 18 amino acids. Germline CDR1 reads MNHNS; CDR2 reads SASEGT. The CDR3 region is CASSETDGTGLSTDTQYF. Here the CDR3 DNA reads TGTGCCAGCAGTGAAACAGATGGGACAGGGCTCAGCACAGATACGCAGTATTTT.

At least ten counts were recorded for this clonotype. This chain links TRBV28 with TRBJ2-1; TRBD1 matches at 8 bases. This CDR3 is built from 13 residues. Germline V gene lookup returns CDR1 MDHEN and CDR2 SYDVKM. J was trimmed by 9 bases and V by 2 bases; bases with no gene match: 3. CDR3 sequence: CASSLGTGIEQFF. The CDR3 DNA sequence: TGTGCCAGCAGTTTAGGGACAGGTATTGAGCAGTTCTTC. Full variable domain (rest looked up from reference TRBV28 and TRBJ2-1): DVKVTQSSRYLVKRTGEKVFLECVQDMDHENMFWYRQDPGLGLRLIYFSYDVKMKEKGDIPEGYSVSREKKERFSLILESASTNQTSMYLCASSLGTGIEQFFGPGTRLTVL.

This clonotype was seen only a few times. The J gene is TRBJ2-7, the V gene TRBV9, with 10 bases that match TRBD2. The CDR3 extends over 14 amino acids. CDR1 SGDLS and CDR2 YYNGEE come from the germline V gene. With V trimmed by 2 bases and J by 5 bases, 4 bases remained unmatched. CDR3: CASSVASGGDEQYF. DNA of the CDR3: TGTGCCAGCAGCGTGGCTAGCGGGGGCGACGAGCAGTACTTC.

This clonotype was seen just once. This sequence may be a read error, since a much larger clone differs from it by one base. This chain joins TRBV7-8 and TRBJ1-5; the match to TRBD1 covers 8 bases. The CDR3 totals 16 residues. Germline V gene lookup returns CDR1 SGHVS and CDR2 FQNEAQ. With V trimmed by 2 bases and J by 7 bases, 10 bases remained unmatched. As DNA, the CDR3 is TGTGCCAGCAGCTTACCGACAGGGGCTGGCAGGCAGCCCCAGCATTTT. Its protein is CASSLPTGAGRQPQHF.

DNA of the CDR3: TGTGCCAGCAGCTTAAGGGACCGGGGACTAGCGGGCTACAATGAGCAGTTCTTC. Its protein is CASSLRDRGLAGYNEQFF. The chain joins TRBV7-9 to TRBJ2-1; 12 nucleotides match TRBD2. The V gene's germline CDR1 is SEHNR and CDR2 FQNEAQ (reference sequence). This CDR3 contains 18 residues. With 2 bases clipped from V and 3 bases from J, the junction kept 8 bases outside the gene matches.

This clonotype was counted many times. The chain uses TRBV7-6 and TRBJ1-5; no clear D. With 3 bases removed from V and 1 base from J, the gap between germline ends came to 19 bases. The CDR3 spans 18 residues. CDR1 is SGHVS, CDR2 FNYEAQ, per germline. CDR3 DNA: TGTGCCAGCAGCTTTTTTCCGCGGGGATCTAGGAGCAATCAGCCCCAGCATTTT. This sequence encodes CASSFFPRGSRSNQPQHF.

This clonotype was counted ten times or more. The chain uses TRBV6-8 and TRBJ2-7; D is uncertain. CDR3 length equals 16 residues. The V gene lost 4 bases and the J gene lost 3 bases, with 19 bases spanning the gap. Germline loops: CDR1 MNHGY, CDR2 SAAAGT. The CDR3 bases are TGTGCCAGCAGTTCCCCTAAGGGTCCTATACTCTACGAGCAGTACTTC. This sequence encodes CASSSPKGPILYEQYF.

CDR3 nucleotide sequence: TGTGCCAGTAGTATAGGGGACGGATCCTACGAGCAGTACTTC. As protein: CASSIGDGSYEQYF. The chain couples TRBV19 to TRBJ2-7; D assignment may be TRBD1 or TRBD2 (5 bases each). Between the trimmed V and J ends, which lost 1 base and 1 base, there was a span of 8 bases. Per the germline V gene, CDR1 is LNHDA and CDR2 is SQIVND (reference sequence). The length of the CDR3 is 14 residues.

The chain carries TRBV5-6 and TRBJ2-1; possible D gene TRBD1, 5 bases. V was pared by 2 bases and J by 8 bases, with 11 bases between. CDR1 SGHDT and CDR2 YYEEEE come from the germline V gene. The CDR3 extends over 13 amino acids. In nucleotides, the CDR3 is TGTGCCAGCAGCTTCCCAGGGAACGATGAGCAGTTCTTC. Its translation is CASSFPGNDEQFF. The full variable domain, in which reference TRBV5-6 and TRBJ2-1 provide the parts outside the CDR3, is DAGVTQSPTHLIKTRGQQVTLRCSPKSGHDTVSWYQQALGQGPQFIFQYYEEEERQRGNFPDRFSGHQFPNYSSELNVNALLLGDSALYLCASSFPGNDEQFFGPGTRLTVL.

V is TRBV7-2 and J is TRBJ2-7; D unresolved. V was shortened by 3 bases and J by 4 bases, with 7 bases between the two germline ends. The CDR3 loop spans 12 amino acids. Germline CDR1 and CDR2: SGHTA and FQGNSA. The CDR3 here is CASSFDPYEQYF. CDR3 in DNA: TGTGCCAGCAGCTTCGACCCGTACGAGCAGTACTTC.